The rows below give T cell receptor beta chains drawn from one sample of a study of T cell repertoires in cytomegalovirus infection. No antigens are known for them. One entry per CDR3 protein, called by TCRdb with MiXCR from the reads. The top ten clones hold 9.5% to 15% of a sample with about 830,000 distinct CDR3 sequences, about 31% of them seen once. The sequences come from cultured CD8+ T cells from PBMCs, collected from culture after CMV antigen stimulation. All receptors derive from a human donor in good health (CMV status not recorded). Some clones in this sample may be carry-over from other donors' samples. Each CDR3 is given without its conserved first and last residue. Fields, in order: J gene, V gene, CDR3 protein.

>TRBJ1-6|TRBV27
ASSSLRTGSSYNSPLH
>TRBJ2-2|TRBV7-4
ASSHAHGTGELF
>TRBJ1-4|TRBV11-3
ASSPRGRMYNEKLF
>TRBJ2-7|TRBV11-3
ASSLGRSLWNDEQY
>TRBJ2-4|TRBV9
ASSDRGVGSPINKNIQY
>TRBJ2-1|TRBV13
ASSFSTINEQF
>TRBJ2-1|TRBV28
ASRGASGSSYNEQF
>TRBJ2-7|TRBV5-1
ASSRGLGYEQY
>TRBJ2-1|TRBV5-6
ASSWDILSSYNEQF
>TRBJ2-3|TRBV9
ASSVGQGTDTQY
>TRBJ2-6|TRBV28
ASRYSPGANVLT
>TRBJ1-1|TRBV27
ASSQPGTFRPLQPAF
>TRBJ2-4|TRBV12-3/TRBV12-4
ASSLQGYGNIQY
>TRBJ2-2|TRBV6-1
ASSEARTQRAGELF
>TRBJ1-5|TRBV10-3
AISEPGDQPQH
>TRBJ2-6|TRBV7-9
ASSPPFEANVLT
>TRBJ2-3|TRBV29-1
SVGPGLAIDTQY
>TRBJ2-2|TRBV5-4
ASSPSEPTNTGELF
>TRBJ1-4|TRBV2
ASSGGQATNGKLF
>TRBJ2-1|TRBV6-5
ASSFLRGPAYNEQF
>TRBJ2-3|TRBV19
ASSIKPSDTQY
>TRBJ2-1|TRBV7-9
ASSPHFIPHNEQF
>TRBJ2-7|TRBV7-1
ASRGGFYEQY
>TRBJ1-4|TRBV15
ATSRFRDTVNEKLF
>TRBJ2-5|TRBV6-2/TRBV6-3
ASSTPPQTSTEETQY
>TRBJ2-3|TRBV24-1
ATSDLRNTDTQY
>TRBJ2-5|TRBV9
ASSVGNSGGPQETQY
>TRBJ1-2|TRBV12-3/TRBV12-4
ASSSSGTAAYGYT
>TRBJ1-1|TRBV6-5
ASSYQGFTEAF
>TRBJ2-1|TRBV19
ASSIYQGTGAYNEQF
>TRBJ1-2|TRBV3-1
ASSQGRGHGYT
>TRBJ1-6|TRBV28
ASSFFRSPLH